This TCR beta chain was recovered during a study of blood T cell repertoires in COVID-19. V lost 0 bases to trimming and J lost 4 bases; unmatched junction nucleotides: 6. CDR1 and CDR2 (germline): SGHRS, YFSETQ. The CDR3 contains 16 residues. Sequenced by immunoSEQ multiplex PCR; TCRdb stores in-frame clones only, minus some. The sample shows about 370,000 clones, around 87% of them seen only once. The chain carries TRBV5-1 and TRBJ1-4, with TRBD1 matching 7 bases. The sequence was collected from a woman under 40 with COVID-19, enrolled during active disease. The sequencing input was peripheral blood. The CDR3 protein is CASSLGTGQFNEKLFF. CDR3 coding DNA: TGCGCCAGCAGCTTGGGGACAGGTCAATTTAATGAAAAACTGTTTTTT.